Below are 5 T cell receptor beta chains sequenced from a single sample in a study of control samples from healthy donors and cancer patients. TCRdb keeps only in-frame clones here, not all; method: immunoSEQ multiplex PCR. The sample carries about 120,000 clones, around 92% recorded once. The sequencing sample was made of PBMCs. These receptors were obtained from an older man with head and neck cancer.

CDR3 in DNA: TGCGCCAGCAGTCCTCAGGCCTCCCCACCCTCCTACAATGAGCAGTTCTTC. It yields the protein CASSPQASPPSYNEQFF. The chain is built from TRBV4-3 and TRBJ2-1; the D is unclear. This CDR3 has 17 residues. V lost 6 bases and J lost 0, with 18 bases in between. CDR1 is LGHNA and CDR2 is YSLEER in the germline V gene.

The rearrangement links TRBV2 to TRBJ1-1; D is unresolved. The CDR3 covers 16 residues. The germline V gene has CDR1 SNHLY and CDR2 FYNNEI. V lost 2 bases, J lost 2 bases, and 15 bases lay in between. DNA for the CDR3: TGTGCCAGCAGTGAACAGGAGTGGGGAGGAAACACTGAAGCTTTCTTT. It codes for CASSEQEWGGNTEAFF.

The chain has TRBV5-6 and TRBJ2-3; perhaps TRBD2 as D (6 bases). V shed 3 bases and J shed 0 bases, with 11 bases lying between them. CDR1 and CDR2 (germline): SGHDT, YYEEEE. The CDR3 is made up of 15 amino acids. Written as DNA, the CDR3 is TGTGCCAGCAGCTGGGACTTTACTAGCACAGATACGCAGTATTTT. Its protein product is CASSWDFTSTDTQYF.

This chain uses TRBV5-1 with TRBJ2-5, with 9 bases matching TRBD2. Germline CDR1 SGHRS, CDR2 YFSETQ. V dropped 0 bases and J dropped 5; count of bases not matched to a gene: 5. The CDR3 is made up of 15 amino acids. Here the CDR3 DNA reads TGCGCCAGCAGCTTGGCGACTAGCGGCCCGGAGACCCAGTACTTC. It yields the protein CASSLATSGPETQYF.

The chain recombines TRBV29-1 with TRBJ2-5; D might be TRBD2 (6 bases). V lost 3 bases and J 9 bases, leaving 11 bases between the germline ends. The CDR3 covers 11 residues. Germline V gene sequence: CDR1 SQVTM, CDR2 ANQGSEA. The CDR3 nucleotides read TGCAGCGTTGAGATTGGCGGGGCCCAGTACTTC. Translating it yields CSVEIGGAQYF.